Sequencing of this T cell receptor (beta chain) was carried out in a study of cytomegalovirus exposure and HLA in healthy donors. This PCR relied on a set of 60 Vbeta primers and 13 Jbeta primers. Clones were read by immunoSEQ multiplex PCR, and TCRdb kept only the in-frame ones, dropping some. The sample holds roughly 100,000 clones, less than 85% seen once. With respect to this clone: What it binds is not known.

General study points: The authors later found HLA-associated TCR beta chains more clonally expanded than equally common others. Some public TCRs appeared in many individuals, while most sequences were rare. Earlier analysis looked at TCR beta V segments, and most were productive about 87% or about 30% of the time.

V shed 4 bases and J 5 bases; nucleotides not matched to a gene: 4. Looked up from germline, CDR1 is SNHLY and CDR2 is FYNNEI. The CDR3 covers 14 residues. The receptor was derived from a woman between 18 and 30 years old in good health and CMV-seropositive. The V call is TRBV2, the J call TRBJ1-3; the match to TRBD1 covers 8 bases. Material for sequencing was PBMCs. Here the CDR3 DNA reads TGTGCCAGCAGTGGGACAGGGATCCGAAACACCATATATTTT. It is translated as CASSGTGIRNTIYF.